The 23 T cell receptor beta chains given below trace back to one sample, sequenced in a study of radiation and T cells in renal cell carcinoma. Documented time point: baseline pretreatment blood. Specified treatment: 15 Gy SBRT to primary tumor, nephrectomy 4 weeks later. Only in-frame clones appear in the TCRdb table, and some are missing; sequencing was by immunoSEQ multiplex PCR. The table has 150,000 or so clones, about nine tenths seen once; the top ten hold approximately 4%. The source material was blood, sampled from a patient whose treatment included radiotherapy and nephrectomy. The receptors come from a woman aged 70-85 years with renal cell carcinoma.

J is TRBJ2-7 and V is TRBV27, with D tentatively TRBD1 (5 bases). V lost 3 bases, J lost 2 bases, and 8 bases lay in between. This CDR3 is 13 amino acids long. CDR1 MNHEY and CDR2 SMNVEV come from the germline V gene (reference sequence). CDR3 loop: CASSFRTPYEQYF. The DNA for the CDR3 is TGTGCCAGCAGTTTTAGGACACCCTACGAGCAGTACTTC.

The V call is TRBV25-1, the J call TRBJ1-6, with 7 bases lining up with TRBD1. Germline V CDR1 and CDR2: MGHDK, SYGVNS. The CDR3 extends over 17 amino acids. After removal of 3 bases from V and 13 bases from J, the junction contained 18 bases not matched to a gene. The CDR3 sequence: CASSEGRGFVQVGPLHF. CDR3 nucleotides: TGTGCCAGCAGTGAGGGCAGGGGGTTTGTGCAAGTAGGCCCCCTCCACTTT.

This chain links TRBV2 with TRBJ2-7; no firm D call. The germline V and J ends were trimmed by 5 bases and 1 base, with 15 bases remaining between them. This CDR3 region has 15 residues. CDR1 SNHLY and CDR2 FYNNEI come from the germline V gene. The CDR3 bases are TGTGCCAGCAGTCCTCCGGTCACCTTATCCTACGAGCAGTACTTC. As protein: CASSPPVTLSYEQYF. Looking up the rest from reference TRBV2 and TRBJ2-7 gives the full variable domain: EPEVTQTPSHQVTQMGQEVILRCVPISNHLYFYWYRQILGQKVEFLVSFYNNEISEKSEIFDDQFSVERPDGSNFTLKIRSTKLEDSAMYFCASSPPVTLSYEQYFGPGTRLTVT.

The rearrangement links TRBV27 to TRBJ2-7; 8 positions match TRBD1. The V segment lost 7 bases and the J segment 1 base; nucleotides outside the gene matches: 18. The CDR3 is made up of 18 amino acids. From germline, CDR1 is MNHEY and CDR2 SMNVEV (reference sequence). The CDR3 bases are TGTGCCAGCACCGAGAGGGGGCCCGGACAGGGAAGGTCCTACGAGCAGTACTTC. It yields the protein CASTERGPGQGRSYEQYF.

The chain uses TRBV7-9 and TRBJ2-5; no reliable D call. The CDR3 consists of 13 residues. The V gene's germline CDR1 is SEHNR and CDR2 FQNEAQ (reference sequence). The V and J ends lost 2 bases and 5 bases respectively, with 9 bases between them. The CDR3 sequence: CASSLWGPETQYF. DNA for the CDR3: TGTGCCAGCAGCTTATGGGGTCCGGAGACCCAGTACTTC.

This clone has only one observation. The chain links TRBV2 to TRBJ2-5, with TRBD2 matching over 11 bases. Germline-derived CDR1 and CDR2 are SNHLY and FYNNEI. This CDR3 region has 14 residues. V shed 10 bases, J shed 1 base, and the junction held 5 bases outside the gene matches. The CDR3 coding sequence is TGTGCCACAGGGACTAGCGGTTTCCAAGAGACCCAGTACTTC. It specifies CATGTSGFQETQYF. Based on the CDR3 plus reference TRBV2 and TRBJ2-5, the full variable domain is EPEVTQTPSHQVTQMGQEVILRCVPISNHLYFYWYRQILGQKVEFLVSFYNNEISEKSEIFDDQFSVERPDGSNFTLKIRSTKLEDSAMYFCATGTSGFQETQYFGPGTRLLVL.

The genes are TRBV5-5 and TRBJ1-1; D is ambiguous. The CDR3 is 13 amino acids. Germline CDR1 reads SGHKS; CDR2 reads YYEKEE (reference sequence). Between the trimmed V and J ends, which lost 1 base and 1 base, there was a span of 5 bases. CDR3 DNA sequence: TGTGCCAGCAGCTTGTTTTGGAACACTGAAGCTTTCTTT. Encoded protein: CASSLFWNTEAFF.

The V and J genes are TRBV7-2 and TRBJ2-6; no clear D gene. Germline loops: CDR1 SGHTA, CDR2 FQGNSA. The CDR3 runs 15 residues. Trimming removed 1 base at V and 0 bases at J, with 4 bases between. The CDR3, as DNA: TGTGCCAGCAGCTTAGGAAACTCTGGGGCCAACGTCCTGACTTTC. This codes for CASSLGNSGANVLTF.

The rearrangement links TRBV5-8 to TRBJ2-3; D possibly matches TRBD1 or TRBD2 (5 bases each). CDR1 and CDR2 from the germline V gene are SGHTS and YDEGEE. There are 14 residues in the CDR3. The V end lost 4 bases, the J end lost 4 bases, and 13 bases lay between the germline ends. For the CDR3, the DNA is TGTGCCAGCAGCACAGGAGGAGGTGCAGATACGCAGTATTTT. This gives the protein CASSTGGGADTQYF.

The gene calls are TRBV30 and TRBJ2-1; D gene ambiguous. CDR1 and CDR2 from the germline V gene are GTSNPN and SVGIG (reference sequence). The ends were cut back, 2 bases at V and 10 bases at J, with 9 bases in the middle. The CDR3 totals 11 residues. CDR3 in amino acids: CAWSYQNEQFF. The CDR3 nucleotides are TGTGCCTGGAGTTATCAGAACGAGCAGTTCTTC.

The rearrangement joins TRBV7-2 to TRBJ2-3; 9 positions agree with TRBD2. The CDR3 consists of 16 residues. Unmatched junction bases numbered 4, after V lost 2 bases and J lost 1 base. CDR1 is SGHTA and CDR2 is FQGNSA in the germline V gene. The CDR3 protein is CASSLRPSGGTDTQYF. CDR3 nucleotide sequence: TGTGCCAGCAGCTTAAGGCCTAGCGGGGGCACAGATACGCAGTATTTT.

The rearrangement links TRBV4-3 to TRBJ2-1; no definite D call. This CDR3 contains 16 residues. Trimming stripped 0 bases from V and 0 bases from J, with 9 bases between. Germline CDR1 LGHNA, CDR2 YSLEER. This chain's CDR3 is CASSQDPSSSYNEQFF. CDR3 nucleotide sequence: TGCGCCAGCAGCCAAGATCCTTCGAGCTCCTACAATGAGCAGTTCTTC.

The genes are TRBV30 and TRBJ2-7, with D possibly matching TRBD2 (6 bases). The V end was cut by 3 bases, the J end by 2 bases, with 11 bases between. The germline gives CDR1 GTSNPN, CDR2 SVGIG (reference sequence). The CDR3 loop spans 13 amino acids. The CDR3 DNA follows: TGTGCCTGGAGGACAAAGCGGGCCTACGAGCAGTACTTC. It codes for CAWRTKRAYEQYF. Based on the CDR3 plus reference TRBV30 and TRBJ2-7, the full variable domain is SQTIHQWPATLVQPVGSPLSLECTVEGTSNPNLYWYRQAAGRGLQLLFYSVGIGQISSEVPQNLSASRPQDRQFILSSKKLLLSDSGFYLCAWRTKRAYEQYFGPGTRLTVT.

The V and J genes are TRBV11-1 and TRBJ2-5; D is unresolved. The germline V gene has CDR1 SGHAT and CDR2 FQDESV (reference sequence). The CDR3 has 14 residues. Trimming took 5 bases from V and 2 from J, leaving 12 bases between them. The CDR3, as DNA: TGTGCCAGCAGCGAAATACAGAGGCAAGAGACCCAGTACTTC. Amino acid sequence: CASSEIQRQETQYF.

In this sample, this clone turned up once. The CDR3 DNA reads as TGCAGCGTTGCGTCCAAGACGGGCACTGAAGCTTTCTTT. It specifies CSVASKTGTEAFF. This chain uses TRBV29-1 with TRBJ1-1; no reliable D call. V lost 4 bases and J 4 bases, leaving 13 bases between the germline ends. The CDR3 is 13 residues long. CDR1 is SQVTM and CDR2 is ANQGSEA in the germline V gene. Complete variable domain (other parts from reference TRBV29-1 and TRBJ1-1): SAVISQKPSRDICQRGTSLTIQCQVDSQVTMMFWYRQQPGQSLTLIATANQGSEATYESGFVIDKFPISRPNLTFSTLTVSNMSPEDSSIYLCSVASKTGTEAFFGQGTRLTVV.

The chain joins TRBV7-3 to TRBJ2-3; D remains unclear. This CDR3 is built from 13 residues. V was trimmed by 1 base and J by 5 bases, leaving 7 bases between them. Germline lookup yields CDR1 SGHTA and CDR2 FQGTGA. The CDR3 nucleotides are TGTGCCAGCAGCTTAAGGGTATTAGATACGCAGTATTTT. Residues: CASSLRVLDTQYF.

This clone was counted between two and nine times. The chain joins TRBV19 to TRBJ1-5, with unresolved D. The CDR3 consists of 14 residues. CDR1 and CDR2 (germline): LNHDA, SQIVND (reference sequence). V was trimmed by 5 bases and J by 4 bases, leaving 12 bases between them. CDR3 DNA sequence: TGTGCCAGTAGTCTCCAGCCTTTAAATCAGCCCCAGCATTTT. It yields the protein CASSLQPLNQPQHF.

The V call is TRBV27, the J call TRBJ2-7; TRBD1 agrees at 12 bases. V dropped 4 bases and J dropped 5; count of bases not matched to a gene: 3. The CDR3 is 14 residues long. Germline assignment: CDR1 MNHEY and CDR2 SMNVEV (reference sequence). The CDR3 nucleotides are TGTGCCAGCAGTTGGGACAGGGGGCGCGACGAGCAGTACTTC. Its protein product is CASSWDRGRDEQYF.

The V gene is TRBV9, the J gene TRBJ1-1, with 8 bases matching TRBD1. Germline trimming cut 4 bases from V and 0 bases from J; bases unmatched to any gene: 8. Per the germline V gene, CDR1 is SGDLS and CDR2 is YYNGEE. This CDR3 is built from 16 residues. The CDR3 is CASSPGQGRMNTEAFF. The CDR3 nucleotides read TGTGCCAGCAGCCCCGGACAGGGACGGATGAACACTGAAGCTTTCTTT.

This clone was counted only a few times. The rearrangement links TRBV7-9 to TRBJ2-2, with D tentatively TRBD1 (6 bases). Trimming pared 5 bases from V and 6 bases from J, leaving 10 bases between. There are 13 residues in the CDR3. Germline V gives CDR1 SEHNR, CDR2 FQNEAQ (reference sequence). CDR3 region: CASSLGTPGELFF. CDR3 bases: TGTGCCAGCAGCCTTGGGACACCCGGGGAGCTGTTTTTT.

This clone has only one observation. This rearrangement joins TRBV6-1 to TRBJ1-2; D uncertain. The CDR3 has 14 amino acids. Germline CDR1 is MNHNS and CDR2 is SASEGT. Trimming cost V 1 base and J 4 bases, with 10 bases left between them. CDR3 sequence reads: CASSEGAPLYGYTF. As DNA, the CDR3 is TGTGCCAGCAGTGAAGGGGCTCCTCTCTATGGCTACACCTTC.

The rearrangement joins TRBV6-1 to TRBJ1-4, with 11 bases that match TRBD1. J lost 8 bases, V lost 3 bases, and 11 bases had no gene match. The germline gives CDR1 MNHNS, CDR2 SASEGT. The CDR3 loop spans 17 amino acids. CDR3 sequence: CASSDANPGTGGEKLFF. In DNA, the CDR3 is TGTGCCAGCAGTGATGCTAATCCCGGGACAGGGGGGGAAAAACTGTTTTTT.

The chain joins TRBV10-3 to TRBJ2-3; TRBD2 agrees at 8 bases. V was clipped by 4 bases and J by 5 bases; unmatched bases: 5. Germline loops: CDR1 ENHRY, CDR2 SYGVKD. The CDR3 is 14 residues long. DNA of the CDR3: TGTGCCATCAGTGCTCGGGGGGGTGAAGATACGCAGTATTTT. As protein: CAISARGGEDTQYF.